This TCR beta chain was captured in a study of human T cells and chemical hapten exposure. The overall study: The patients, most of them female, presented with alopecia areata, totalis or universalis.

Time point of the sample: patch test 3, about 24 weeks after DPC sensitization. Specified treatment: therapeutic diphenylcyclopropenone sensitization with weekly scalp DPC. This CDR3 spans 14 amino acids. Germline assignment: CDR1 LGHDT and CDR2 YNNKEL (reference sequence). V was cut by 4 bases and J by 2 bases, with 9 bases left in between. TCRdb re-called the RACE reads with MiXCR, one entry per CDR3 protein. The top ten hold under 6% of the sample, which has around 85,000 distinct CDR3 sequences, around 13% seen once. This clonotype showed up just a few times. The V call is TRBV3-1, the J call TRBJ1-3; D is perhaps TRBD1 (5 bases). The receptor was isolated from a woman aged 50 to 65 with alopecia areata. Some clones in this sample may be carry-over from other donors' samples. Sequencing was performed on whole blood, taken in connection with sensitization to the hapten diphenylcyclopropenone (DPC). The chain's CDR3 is CASSPGLTGNTIYF. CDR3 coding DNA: TGTGCCAGCAGCCCGGGACTGACTGGAAACACCATATATTTT.